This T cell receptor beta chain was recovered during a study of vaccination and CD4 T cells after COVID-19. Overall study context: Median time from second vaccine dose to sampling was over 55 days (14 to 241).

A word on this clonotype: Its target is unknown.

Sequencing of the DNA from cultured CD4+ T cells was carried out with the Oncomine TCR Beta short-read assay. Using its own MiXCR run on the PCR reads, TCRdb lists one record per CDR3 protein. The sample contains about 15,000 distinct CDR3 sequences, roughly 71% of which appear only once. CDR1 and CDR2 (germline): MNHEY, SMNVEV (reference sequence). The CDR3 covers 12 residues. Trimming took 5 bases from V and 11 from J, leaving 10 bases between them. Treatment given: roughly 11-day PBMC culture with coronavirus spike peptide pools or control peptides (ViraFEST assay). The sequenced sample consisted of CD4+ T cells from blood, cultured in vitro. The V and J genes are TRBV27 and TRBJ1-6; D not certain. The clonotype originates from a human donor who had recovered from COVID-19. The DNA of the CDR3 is TGTGCCAGCAGTCCTTCTCACCCACCCCTCCACTTT. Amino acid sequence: CASSPSHPPLHF.